The clone carrying this T cell receptor (beta chain) has ten or more counts. The data derive from a study of T cells in Graves' hyperthyroidism and ophthalmopathy. It was RNA transcripts that yielded the amplified TCR beta CDR3 regions. Using the HTBI primer set, a first-round RT-PCR was run on the TCR CDR3. TCRdb passed the multiplex PCR reads through MiXCR, listing each CDR3 protein once. This sample has approximately 400,000 distinct CDR3 sequences, with roughly 15% found just once. Trimming took off 7 bases at V and 4 bases at J, with 11 bases between the two ends. The CDR3 length is 13 residues. This TCR came from a woman under 40 with Graves' ophthalmopathy. The sequencing input was blood. V usage is TRBV12-3 or TRBV12-4 and J usage is TRBJ1-5; no firm D call. The CDR3 nucleotides read TGTGCCAGCAATGGACGGCAGAATCAGCCCCAGCATTTT. Its translation: CASNGRQNQPQHF.